The present T cell receptor beta chain was sequenced within a study of cytomegalovirus exposure and HLA in healthy donors. The germline V gene has CDR1 SGHRS and CDR2 YFSETQ. There are 16 residues in the CDR3. The V gene end was trimmed by 3 bases and the J gene end by 7 bases; junction bases not matched to a gene: 9. Study findings and constraints: The study recorded over 150 TCR beta chains that were cytomegalovirus-associated. In a later analysis, common viral pathogens appeared linked to several of the most significant clusters. The classifier reportedly diagnosed cytomegalovirus status with high sensitivity and specificity. Rarity characterized most TCR sequences, yet some public TCRs appeared in many donors.

Both 60 Vbeta primers and 13 Jbeta primers went into the PCR. Measured with immunoSEQ multiplex PCR; TCRdb has only the in-frame clones, and not every one. Of fewer than 90,000 clones listed, around two thirds are singletons. This clone was seen a few times. Its target is unknown. The receptor comes from a woman between 50 and 59 years old in good health and CMV-seropositive. The chain employs TRBV5-1 and TRBJ2-1, with 11 bases identical to TRBD2. Sequencing was done on a sample of PBMCs. CDR3 nucleotides: TGCGCCAGCAGCTCATTAGCGGGAGGGCCAAGAAATGAGCAGTTCTTC. It yields the protein CASSSLAGGPRNEQFF. The full variable domain, in which reference TRBV5-1 and TRBJ2-1 provide the parts outside the CDR3, is KAGVTQTPRYLIKTRGQQVTLSCSPISGHRSVSWYQQTPGQGLQFLFEYFSETQRNKGNFPGRFSGRQFSNSRSEMNVSTLELGDSALYLCASSSLAGGPRNEQFFGPGTRLTVL.